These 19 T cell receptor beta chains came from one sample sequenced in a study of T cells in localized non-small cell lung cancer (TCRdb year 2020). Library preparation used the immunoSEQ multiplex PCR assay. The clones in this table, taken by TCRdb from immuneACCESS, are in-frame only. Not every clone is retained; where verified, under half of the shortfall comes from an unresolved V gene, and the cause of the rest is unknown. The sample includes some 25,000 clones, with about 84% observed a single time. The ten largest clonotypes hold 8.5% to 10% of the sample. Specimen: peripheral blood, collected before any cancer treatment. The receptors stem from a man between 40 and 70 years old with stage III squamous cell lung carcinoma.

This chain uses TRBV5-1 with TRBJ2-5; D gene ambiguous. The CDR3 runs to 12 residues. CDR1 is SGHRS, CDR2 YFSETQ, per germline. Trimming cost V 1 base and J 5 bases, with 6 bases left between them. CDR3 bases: TGCGCCAGCAGCTTGCGTAGCGAGACCCAGTACTTC. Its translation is CASSLRSETQYF.

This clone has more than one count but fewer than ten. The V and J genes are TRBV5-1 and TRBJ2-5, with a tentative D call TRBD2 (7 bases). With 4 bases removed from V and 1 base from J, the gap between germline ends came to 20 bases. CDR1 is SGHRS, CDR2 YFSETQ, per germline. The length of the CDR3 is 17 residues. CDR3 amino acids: CASSLLGAGVIQETQYF. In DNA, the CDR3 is TGCGCCAGCAGCCTCTTGGGGGCGGGGGTGATCCAAGAGACCCAGTACTTC. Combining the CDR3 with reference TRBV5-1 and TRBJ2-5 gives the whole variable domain KAGVTQTPRYLIKTRGQQVTLSCSPISGHRSVSWYQQTPGQGLQFLFEYFSETQRNKGNFPGRFSGRQFSNSRSEMNVSTLELGDSALYLCASSLLGAGVIQETQYFGPGTRLLVL.

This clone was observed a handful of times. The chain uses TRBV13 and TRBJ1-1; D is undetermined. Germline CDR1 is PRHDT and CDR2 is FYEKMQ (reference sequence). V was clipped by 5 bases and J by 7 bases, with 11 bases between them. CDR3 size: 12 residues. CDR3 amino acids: CASSALRREAFF. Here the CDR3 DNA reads TGTGCCAGCAGCGCCCTCCGGCGTGAAGCTTTCTTT.

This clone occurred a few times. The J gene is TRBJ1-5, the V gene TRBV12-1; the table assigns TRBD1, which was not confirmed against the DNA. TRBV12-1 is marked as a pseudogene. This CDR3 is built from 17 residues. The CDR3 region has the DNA TGTGCCAGCAGCTCAAGGCGACAGGGTAATAGCAATCAGCCCCAGCATTTT. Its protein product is CASSSRRQGNSNQPQHF.

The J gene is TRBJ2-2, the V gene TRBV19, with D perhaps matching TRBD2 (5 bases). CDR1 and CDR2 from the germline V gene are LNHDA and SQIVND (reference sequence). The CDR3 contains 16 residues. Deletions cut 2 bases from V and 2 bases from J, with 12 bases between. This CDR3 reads CASSIYVGVNTGELFF. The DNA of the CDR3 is TGTGCCAGTAGTATATATGTGGGAGTTAACACCGGGGAGCTGTTTTTT.

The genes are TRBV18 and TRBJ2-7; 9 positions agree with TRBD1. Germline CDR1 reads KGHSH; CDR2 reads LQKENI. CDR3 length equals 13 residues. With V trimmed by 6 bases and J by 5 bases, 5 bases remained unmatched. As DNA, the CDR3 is TGTGCCAGCTCTCGAGGGACAGGGAACGAGCAGTACTTC. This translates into CASSRGTGNEQYF.

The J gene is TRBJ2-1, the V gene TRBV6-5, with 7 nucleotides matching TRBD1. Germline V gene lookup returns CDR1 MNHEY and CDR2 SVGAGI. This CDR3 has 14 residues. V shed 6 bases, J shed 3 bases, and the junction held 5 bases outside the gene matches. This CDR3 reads CASSTGDYYNEQFF. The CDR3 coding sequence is TGTGCCAGCAGCACAGGGGATTACTACAATGAGCAGTTCTTC.

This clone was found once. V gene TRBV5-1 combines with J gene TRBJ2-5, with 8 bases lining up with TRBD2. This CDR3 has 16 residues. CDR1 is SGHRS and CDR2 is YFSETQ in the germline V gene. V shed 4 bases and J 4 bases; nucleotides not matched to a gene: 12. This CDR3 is CASSLAGTRPGETQYF. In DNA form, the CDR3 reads TGCGCCAGCAGCCTAGCCGGGACTAGACCTGGAGAGACCCAGTACTTC.

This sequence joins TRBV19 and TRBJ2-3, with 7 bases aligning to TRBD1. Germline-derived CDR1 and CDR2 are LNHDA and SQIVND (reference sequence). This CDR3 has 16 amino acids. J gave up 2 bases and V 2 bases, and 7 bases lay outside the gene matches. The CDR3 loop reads CASSIQGRGHTDTQYF. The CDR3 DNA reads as TGTGCCAGTAGTATACAGGGAAGGGGGCACACAGATACGCAGTATTTT.

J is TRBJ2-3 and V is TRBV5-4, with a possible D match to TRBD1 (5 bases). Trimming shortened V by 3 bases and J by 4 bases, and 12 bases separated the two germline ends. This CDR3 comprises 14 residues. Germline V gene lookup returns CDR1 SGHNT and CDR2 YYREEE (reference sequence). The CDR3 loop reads CASSSAQGSDTQYF. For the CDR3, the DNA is TGTGCCAGCAGCTCTGCCCAGGGATCAGATACGCAGTATTTT.

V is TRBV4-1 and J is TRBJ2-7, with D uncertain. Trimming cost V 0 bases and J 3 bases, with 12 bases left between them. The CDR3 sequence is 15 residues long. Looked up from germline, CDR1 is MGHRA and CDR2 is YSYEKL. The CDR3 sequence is CASSQELTDLYEQYF. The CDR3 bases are TGCGCCAGCAGCCAAGAGCTTACCGATCTCTACGAGCAGTACTTC.

The CDR3 here is CASSLVEGGGGTEAFF. For the CDR3, the DNA is TGCGCCAGCAGCTTGGTTGAGGGGGGCGGCGGCACTGAAGCTTTCTTT. This chain joins TRBV5-1 and TRBJ1-1; D may be TRBD1 (6 bases). CDR1 is SGHRS, CDR2 YFSETQ, per germline. The CDR3 has 16 residues. V lost 0 bases and J lost 4, with 16 bases in between.

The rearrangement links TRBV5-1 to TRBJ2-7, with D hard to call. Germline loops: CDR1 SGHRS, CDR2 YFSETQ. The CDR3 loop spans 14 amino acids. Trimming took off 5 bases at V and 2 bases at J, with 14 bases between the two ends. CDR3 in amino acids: CASSRGSPPYEQYF. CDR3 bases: TGCGCCAGCAGTCGTGGTTCTCCTCCCTACGAGCAGTACTTC.

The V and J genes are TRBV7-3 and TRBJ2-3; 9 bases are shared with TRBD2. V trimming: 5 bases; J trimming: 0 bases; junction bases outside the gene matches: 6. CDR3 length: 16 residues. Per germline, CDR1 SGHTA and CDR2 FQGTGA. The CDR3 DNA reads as TGTGCCAGCAGCCTTCTAGCGGGAACTAGCACAGATACGCAGTATTTT. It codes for CASSLLAGTSTDTQYF. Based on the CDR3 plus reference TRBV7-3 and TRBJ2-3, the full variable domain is GAGVSQTPSNKVTEKGKYVELRCDPISGHTALYWYRQSLGQGPEFLIYFQGTGAADDSGLPNDRFFAVRPEGSVSTLKIQRTERGDSAVYLCASSLLAGTSTDTQYFGPGTRLTVL.

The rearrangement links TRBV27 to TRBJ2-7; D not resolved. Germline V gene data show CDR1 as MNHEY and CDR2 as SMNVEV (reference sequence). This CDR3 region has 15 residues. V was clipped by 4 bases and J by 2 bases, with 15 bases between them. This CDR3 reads CASSYGASLPYEQYF. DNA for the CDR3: TGTGCCAGCAGTTACGGCGCCTCCCTGCCCTACGAGCAGTACTTC.

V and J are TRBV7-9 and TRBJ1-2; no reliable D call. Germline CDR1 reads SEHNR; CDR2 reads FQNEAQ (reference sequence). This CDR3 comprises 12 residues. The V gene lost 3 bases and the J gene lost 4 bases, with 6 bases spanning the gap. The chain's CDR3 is CASSFVGYGYTF. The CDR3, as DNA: TGTGCCAGCAGCTTCGTGGGCTATGGCTACACCTTC. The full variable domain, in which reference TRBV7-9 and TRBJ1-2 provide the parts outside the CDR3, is DTGVSQNPRHKITKRGQNVTFRCDPISEHNRLYWYRQTLGQGPEFLTYFQNEAQLEKSRLLSDRFSAERPKGSFSTLEIQRTEQGDSAMYLCASSFVGYGYTFGSGTRLTVV.

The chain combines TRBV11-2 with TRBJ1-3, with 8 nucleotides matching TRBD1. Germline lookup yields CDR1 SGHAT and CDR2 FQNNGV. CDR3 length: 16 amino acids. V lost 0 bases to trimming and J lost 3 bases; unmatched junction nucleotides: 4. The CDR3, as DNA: TGTGCCAGCAGCTTAGAGCGGACAGGGCGTGGAAACACCATATATTTT. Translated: CASSLERTGRGNTIYF.

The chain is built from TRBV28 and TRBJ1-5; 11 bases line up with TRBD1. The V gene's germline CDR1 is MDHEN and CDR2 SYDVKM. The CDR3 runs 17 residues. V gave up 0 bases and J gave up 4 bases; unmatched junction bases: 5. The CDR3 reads CASSLWQGDRGNQPQHF. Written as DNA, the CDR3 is TGTGCCAGCAGTTTATGGCAGGGGGACAGGGGGAATCAGCCCCAGCATTTT.

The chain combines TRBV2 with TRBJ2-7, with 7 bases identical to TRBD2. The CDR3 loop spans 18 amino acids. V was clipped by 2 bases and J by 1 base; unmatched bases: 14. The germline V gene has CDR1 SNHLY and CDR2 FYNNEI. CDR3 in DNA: TGTGCCAGCAGTGAATACACGTTGCGGGAGAGTCGTTCCTACGAGCAGTACTTC. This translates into CASSEYTLRESRSYEQYF. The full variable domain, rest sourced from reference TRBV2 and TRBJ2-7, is EPEVTQTPSHQVTQMGQEVILRCVPISNHLYFYWYRQILGQKVEFLVSFYNNEISEKSEIFDDQFSVERPDGSNFTLKIRSTKLEDSAMYFCASSEYTLRESRSYEQYFGPGTRLTVT.